These 13 T cell receptor beta chains originate from one sample sequenced in a study of beta chain features in type 1 diabetes. Overall study findings and caveats: Shorter TCRB CDR3s, moderately but significantly so, were found in Type 1 diabetes patients in all four CD4+ subsets.

These receptors' antigens are unknown. Reverse transcription of all isolated RNA meant that expressed TCRB transcripts were sequenced. Only in-frame clones appear in the TCRdb table, and some are missing; sequencing was by immunoSEQ multiplex PCR. The sample has some 150,000 clones; approximately 8.8% are singletons. The sample taken for sequencing was central memory CD4+ T cells from blood. All receptors derive from a woman aged 30 to 39 with type 1 diabetes.

This clone was found a few times. V gene TRBV6-1 combines with J gene TRBJ2-7; 7 nucleotides match TRBD2. The CDR3 is 14 residues long. V shed 4 bases and J 7 bases; nucleotides not matched to a gene: 10. The germline V gene has CDR1 MNHNS and CDR2 SASEGT. CDR3 region: CASSVTSMGWEQYF. CDR3 DNA: TGTGCCAGCAGTGTGACTAGCATGGGCTGGGAGCAGTACTTC.

The chain recombines TRBV18 with TRBJ2-2, with a tentative D call TRBD2 (6 bases). The germline gives CDR1 KGHSH, CDR2 LQKENI. Trimming took off 2 bases at V and 5 bases at J, with 9 bases between the two ends. This CDR3 contains 14 residues. This CDR3 is CASSPEGGTGELFF. The DNA for the CDR3 is TGTGCCAGCTCACCAGAGGGAGGTACCGGGGAGCTGTTTTTT.

This clone was detected only a few times. The J gene is TRBJ2-5, the V gene TRBV30; 7 positions match TRBD2. The CDR3 extends over 15 amino acids. From germline, CDR1 is GTSNPN and CDR2 SVGIG (reference sequence). Germline trimming cut 0 bases from V and 2 bases from J; bases unmatched to any gene: 6. The CDR3 spells CAWSVRRGGQETQYF. CDR3 DNA: TGTGCCTGGAGTGTACGGAGGGGAGGGCAAGAGACCCAGTACTTC.

This clone was counted only a few times. Other DNA sequences of this sample code for an identical CDR3. This sequence joins TRBV27 and TRBJ2-7; D is unresolved. The CDR3 length is 13 residues. The ends were cut back, 3 bases at V and 4 bases at J, with 10 bases in the middle. Germline values: CDR1 MNHEY, CDR2 SMNVEV (reference sequence). The CDR3 region is CASSLETGYEQYF. The DNA of the CDR3 is TGTGCCAGCAGTTTGGAGACTGGATACGAGCAGTACTTC.

This rearrangement joins TRBV16 to TRBJ1-1; unclear D gene. The CDR3 totals 13 residues. CDR1 is KGHSY and CDR2 is FQNENV in the germline V gene. V dropped 0 bases and J dropped 8 bases, with 10 bases sitting between them. The chain's CDR3 is CASSQSIEGEAFF. The CDR3, as DNA: TGTGCCAGCAGCCAATCAATCGAGGGAGAAGCTTTCTTT.

The chain recombines TRBV19 with TRBJ1-2; D is perhaps TRBD1 (6 bases). The CDR3 sequence is 15 residues long. Germline V CDR1 and CDR2: LNHDA, SQIVND (reference sequence). Trimming pared 4 bases from V and 2 bases from J, leaving 14 bases between. The CDR3 region is CASSTLTRGNYGYTF. CDR3 sequence (DNA): TGTGCCAGTAGTACGCTAACCAGGGGAAACTATGGCTACACCTTC. Filled out from reference TRBV19 and TRBJ1-2, the complete variable domain reads DGGITQSPKYLFRKEGQNVTLSCEQNLNHDAMYWYRQDPGQGLRLIYYSQIVNDFQKGDIAEGYSVSREKKESFPLTVTSAQKNPTAFYLCASSTLTRGNYGYTFGSGTRLTVV.

The chain joins TRBV7-2 to TRBJ2-2; D remains ambiguous. Trimming left V 3 bases short and J 7 bases short, with 9 bases between. This CDR3 region has 13 residues. The germline gives CDR1 SGHTA, CDR2 FQGNSA. The CDR3 sequence: CASSFLGNGELFF. CDR3 DNA sequence: TGTGCCAGCAGCTTTCTCGGTAACGGGGAGCTGTTTTTT.

About this clone itself: One end of the junction varies from germline; a read error may be responsible. The CDR3 DNA sequence: TGTGCTAGCAGCAAGGGGACAGCAGGCGAGACCCAGTACTTC. Protein product: CASSKGTAGETQYF. This sequence joins TRBV7-7 and TRBJ2-5; 7 bases line up with TRBD1. Germline loops: CDR1 SSHAT, CDR2 FNYEAQ (reference sequence). This CDR3 spans 14 amino acids.

The chain is built from TRBV5-1 and TRBJ1-1; tentative D call: TRBD1 (5 bases). Germline loops: CDR1 SGHRS, CDR2 YFSETQ. V was shortened by 2 bases and J by 8 bases, with 10 bases between the two germline ends. The CDR3 extends over 12 amino acids. CDR3 region: CASSFSQGEAFF. Written as DNA, the CDR3 is TGCGCCAGCAGCTTTAGTCAGGGAGAAGCTTTCTTT.

The chain employs TRBV18 and TRBJ2-1; D is perhaps TRBD1 (5 bases). The CDR3 consists of 13 residues. Germline V gene data show CDR1 as KGHSH and CDR2 as LQKENI. Between the trimmed V and J ends, which lost 3 bases and 10 bases, there was a span of 13 bases. In DNA, the CDR3 is TGTGCCAGCTCACCGACGCAGCAGGGCGAGCAGTTCTTC. This encodes CASSPTQQGEQFF.

V is TRBV19 and J is TRBJ1-1; D gene ambiguous. V was pared by 5 bases and J by 2 bases, with 9 bases between. This CDR3 contains 13 residues. Germline CDR1 reads LNHDA; CDR2 reads SQIVND (reference sequence). The CDR3 DNA reads as TGTGCCAGTAGTGGGAGACAAAACACTGAAGCTTTCTTT. Amino acid sequence: CASSGRQNTEAFF. The complete variable domain, with remaining parts taken from reference TRBV19 and TRBJ1-1, reads DGGITQSPKYLFRKEGQNVTLSCEQNLNHDAMYWYRQDPGQGLRLIYYSQIVNDFQKGDIAEGYSVSREKKESFPLTVTSAQKNPTAFYLCASSGRQNTEAFFGQGTRLTVV.

This clone came up a few times. The rearrangement uses TRBV4-2 and TRBJ1-5; D gene uncertain. The CDR3 contains 13 residues. The germline V gene encodes CDR1 LGHNA and CDR2 YNFKEQ. Trimming removed 0 bases at V and 5 bases at J, with 5 bases between. In DNA form, the CDR3 reads TGTGCCAGCAGCCAAGAAGTAGATCAGCCCCAGCATTTT. Its translation is CASSQEVDQPQHF.

The CDR3 protein is CASSGDRGWEGYTF. The CDR3 DNA reads TGTGCCAGCAGTGGGGACAGGGGGTGGGAGGGCTACACCTTC. This chain links TRBV6-5 with TRBJ1-2, with 11 positions matching TRBD1. The CDR3 sequence is 14 residues long. V was clipped by 5 bases and J by 8 bases; unmatched bases: 7. Per germline, CDR1 MNHEY and CDR2 SVGAGI.